Shown below are 18 T cell receptor beta chains from a single sample sequenced in a study of glioma-infiltrating T cells. TCR alpha and beta CDR3 regions were amplified from RNA using iRepertoire nested multiplex PCR. TCRdb analysed the multiplex PCR reads with MiXCR anew, one entry per CDR3 protein. The sample carries fewer than 250,000 distinct CDR3 sequences, 32% recorded once. Sequencing was performed on glioma tissue, nonneoplastic brain tissue, or PBMCs (not recorded which). The origin of the receptors is a human donor with low-grade glioma or glioblastoma, undergoing nonglioma brain surgery, or in good health (not recorded which).

As concerns this clonotype: A junction end diverges from the germline sequence, so it may reflect a read error. V is TRBV7-2 and J is TRBJ2-7; D tentatively reads TRBD1 or TRBD2 (5 bases each). The CDR3 extends over 15 amino acids. Germline CDR1 is SGHTA and CDR2 is FQGNSA. In DNA, the CDR3 is TGTGCCAGCAGCCGGGGCGCGGGTCGAGCGTACGAGCAGCACTTC. As protein: CASSRGAGRAYEQHF.

CDR3 loop: CATKGSAAGELFF. The DNA for the CDR3 is TGTGCCACCAAAGGTAGCGCGGCCGGGGAGCTGTTTTTT. This chain uses TRBV2 with TRBJ2-2; maybe TRBD2 (5 bases). V dropped 10 bases and J dropped 6 bases, with 15 bases sitting between them. CDR1 SNHLY and CDR2 FYNNEI come from the germline V gene. The CDR3 covers 13 residues. Based on the CDR3 plus reference TRBV2 and TRBJ2-2, the full variable domain is EPEVTQTPSHQVTQMGQEVILRCVPISNHLYFYWYRQILGQKVEFLVSFYNNEISEKSEIFDDQFSVERPDGSNFTLKIRSTKLEDSAMYFCATKGSAAGELFFGEGSRLTVL.

This clonotype was observed at least ten times. This chain uses TRBV27 with TRBJ1-1; D is ambiguous. CDR1 is MNHEY and CDR2 is SMNVEV in the germline V gene (reference sequence). V was cut by 0 bases and J by 4 bases, with 6 bases left in between. The CDR3 is 13 residues long. The CDR3 protein is CASSLSPGTEAFF. As DNA, the CDR3 is TGTGCCAGCAGTTTATCCCCGGGCACTGAAGCTTTCTTT.

This clonotype was detected ten times or more. This chain uses TRBV7-9 with TRBJ2-5; D perhaps matches TRBD2 (7 bases). V dropped 0 bases and J dropped 4 bases, with 12 bases sitting between them. Germline V gene sequence: CDR1 SEHNR, CDR2 FQNEAQ (reference sequence). This CDR3 is built from 15 residues. CDR3 residues: CASSLAAGARETQYF. The CDR3 DNA reads as TGTGCCAGCAGCTTAGCTGCGGGGGCCCGAGAGACCCAGTACTTC.

In its sample, this clonotype was seen many times. The chain has TRBV28 and TRBJ2-7; TRBD1 matches at 9 bases. V lost 5 bases and J lost 2; bases outside the gene matches: 4. This CDR3 contains 14 residues. Germline V CDR1 and CDR2: MDHEN, SYDVKM. In DNA, the CDR3 is TGTGCCAGCAGTCCAAGACAGGGGGCCTACGAGCAGTACTTC. Its translation is CASSPRQGAYEQYF.

The rearrangement uses TRBV6-1 and TRBJ2-1; possible D gene TRBD2, 6 bases. V shed 7 bases and J shed 10 bases, with 20 bases lying between them. Germline V gene lookup returns CDR1 MNHNS and CDR2 SASEGT. The CDR3 consists of 14 residues. CDR3 region: CASIRSNLANEQFF. CDR3 sequence (DNA): TGTGCCAGCATTCGGTCTAACCTAGCGAACGAGCAGTTCTTC.

This clonotype was observed a handful of times. This chain uses TRBV5-1 with TRBJ2-7; possible D gene TRBD2, 5 bases. The CDR3 runs to 14 residues. The V end lost 4 bases, the J end lost 5 bases, and 16 bases lay between the germline ends. Germline CDR1 is SGHRS and CDR2 is YFSETQ. Here the CDR3 reads CASSGTGLNDEQYF. CDR3 nucleotides: TGCGCCAGCAGCGGAACCGGACTGAACGACGAGCAGTACTTC.

About this clonotype: A junction end diverges from the germline sequence, so it may reflect a read error. The V and J genes are TRBV7-7 and TRBJ2-2; maybe TRBD1 (8 bases). This CDR3 is built from 18 residues. Germline-derived CDR1 and CDR2 are SSHAT and FNYEAQ (reference sequence). The CDR3 nucleotides are TGCGCCAGCAGCCAAATCGACAGGGGACTACTACACACCGGGGAGCTGTTTTTT. It codes for CASSQIDRGLLHTGELFF.

This clonotype was counted at least ten times. The V call is TRBV28, the J call TRBJ2-2, with TRBD2 identical over 10 bases. V shed 2 bases and J 6 bases; nucleotides not matched to a gene: 0. This CDR3 spans 14 amino acids. Germline CDR1 reads MDHEN; CDR2 reads SYDVKM. As DNA, the CDR3 is TGTGCCAGCAGTTTAGGACTAGCGGCCGGGGAGCTGTTTTTT. Protein product: CASSLGLAAGELFF.

With regard to this clonotype: A much larger clone sits a single nucleotide away, making a read error possible. It is unclear where the CDR3 begins or ends on the DNA, so no DNA is shown, and the CDR3 is as TCRdb lists it. This sequence joins TRBV28 and TRBJ2-6. Germline CDR1 and CDR2: MDHEN and SYDVKM. A total of 15 residues make up the CDR3, ends included. The CDR3 here is CASSVVGSGANVLPF.

Concerning this clonotype: One base away lies a much larger clone, so this may be a sequencing read error. The rearrangement links TRBV4-1 to TRBJ2-7; unclear D gene. The CDR3 sequence is 13 residues long. V was cut by 1 base and J by 4 bases, with 8 bases left in between. Germline loops: CDR1 MGHRA, CDR2 YSYEKL. CDR3: CASSQATEYEQYF. The CDR3 DNA sequence: TGCGCCAGCAGCCAAGCGACTGAATACGAGCAGTACTTC.

In its sample, this clonotype was seen many times. The genes are TRBV5-4 and TRBJ1-1; TRBD1 aligns across 8 bases. The V gene end was trimmed by 0 bases and the J gene end by 2 bases; junction bases not matched to a gene: 3. There are 15 residues in the CDR3. CDR1 is SGHNT, CDR2 YYREEE, per germline (reference sequence). The CDR3 bases are TGTGCCAGCAGCTTGGAACAGGGGGTAAACACTGAAGCTTTCTTT. It codes for CASSLEQGVNTEAFF.

This chain connects TRBV4-3 to TRBJ1-2; D not resolved. Trimming pared 4 bases from V and 8 bases from J, leaving 20 bases between. Germline values: CDR1 LGHNA, CDR2 YSLEER. The CDR3 loop spans 15 amino acids. The CDR3 here is CASSREMLSRSGYTF. CDR3 DNA: TGCGCCAGCAGCCGAGAAATGCTGTCGCGGTCGGGCTACACCTTC.

Comment on this clonotype: This sequence may be a read error, since a much larger clone differs from it by one base. The J gene is TRBJ2-7, the V gene TRBV27; TRBD1 aligns across 9 bases. This CDR3 contains 16 residues. The germline CDR1 and CDR2 sequences are MNHEY and SMNVEV (reference sequence). The CDR3, as DNA: TGTGCCAGCAGTTTAGGGACAGGGACAGGTAACTACGAGGAGTACTTC. This translates into CASSLGTGTGNYEEYF.

The sample holds many counts of this clonotype. The chain recombines TRBV7-2 with TRBJ2-7, with D unresolved. Germline V gives CDR1 SGHTA, CDR2 FQGNSA. V dropped 0 bases and J dropped 6 bases, with 9 bases sitting between them. This CDR3 spans 13 amino acids. This chain's CDR3 is CASSLAPVFEQYF. The CDR3 coding sequence is TGTGCCAGCAGCTTAGCGCCGGTTTTCGAGCAGTACTTC.

This clonotype was observed once. This clone may be a read error of a much larger clone one base away. The rearrangement uses TRBV3-1 and TRBJ2-1, with TRBD2 matching 7 bases. V dropped 4 bases and J dropped 6; count of bases not matched to a gene: 6. The length of the CDR3 is 14 residues. The germline CDR1 and CDR2 sequences are LGHDT and YNNKEL (reference sequence). CDR3: CASSPGLSPNEQFF. In DNA form, the CDR3 reads TGTGCCAGCAGCCCGGGACTATCCCCCAATGAGCAGTTCTTC.

On this clonotype: Just one base apart from a much larger clone, this may be a read error. This rearrangement joins TRBV18 to TRBJ1-1; the D gene is possibly TRBD1 (6 bases). Germline V gene data show CDR1 as KGHSH and CDR2 as LQKENI. Trimming took 6 bases from V and 7 from J, leaving 18 bases between them. This CDR3 is built from 14 residues. As DNA, the CDR3 is TGTGCCAGCTCGGTGGGATCGATCAGGGGTGAAGCTTTCTTT. Translation gives CASSVGSIRGEAFF. The variable domain in full, with the rest retrieved from reference TRBV18 and TRBJ1-1, is NAGVMQNPRHLVRRRGQEARLRCSPMKGHSHVYWYRQLPEEGLKFMVYLQKENIIDESGMPKERFSAEFPKEGPSILRIQQVVRGDSAAYFCASSVGSIRGEAFFGQGTRLTVV.

This clonotype has ten or more counts. CDR3 in amino acids: CSASSSSTEAFF. The CDR3 DNA reads TGCAGTGCCTCCAGTTCGAGTACTGAAGCTTTCTTT. The rearrangement uses TRBV20-1 and TRBJ1-1, with D uncertain. Germline V gene lookup returns CDR1 DFQATT and CDR2 SNEGSKA (reference sequence). This CDR3 is built from 12 residues. V was clipped by 6 bases and J by 5 bases, with 13 bases between them.